One T cell receptor beta chain is described in this entry. Its antigen is not identified. Here immunoSEQ multiplex PCR was the method, and the copy in TCRdb shows in-frame clones only, minus some. The sample lists 70,000 to 85,000 clones; approximately 94% were seen once. V lost 5 bases and J lost 4, with 14 bases in between. Per germline, CDR1 SGHVS and CDR2 FNYEAQ. This CDR3 spans 14 amino acids. Relapse was seen in all patients after autologous stem cell transplantation, and brentuximab vedotin exposure was variable. The sample is drawn from a study of PD-1 blockade in classical Hodgkin lymphoma. Study conclusions and caveats: Although disease activity or prior therapy may be involved, causes of the repertoire differences remain undefined. Baseline TCR diversity was reportedly lower in newly diagnosed patients than in healthy donors. It was reported as lower still in relapsed/refractory patients.

The input for sequencing was peripheral blood mononuclear cells (PBMCs), taken at baseline. The sequence came from a human donor with classical Hodgkin lymphoma. The V gene is TRBV7-6, the J gene TRBJ2-5; a weak D match, TRBD2 (6 bases). The CDR3 region has the DNA TGTGCCAGCAGCCACAGCGCCGGGGGAGAGACCCAGTACTTC. Protein: CASSHSAGGETQYF.